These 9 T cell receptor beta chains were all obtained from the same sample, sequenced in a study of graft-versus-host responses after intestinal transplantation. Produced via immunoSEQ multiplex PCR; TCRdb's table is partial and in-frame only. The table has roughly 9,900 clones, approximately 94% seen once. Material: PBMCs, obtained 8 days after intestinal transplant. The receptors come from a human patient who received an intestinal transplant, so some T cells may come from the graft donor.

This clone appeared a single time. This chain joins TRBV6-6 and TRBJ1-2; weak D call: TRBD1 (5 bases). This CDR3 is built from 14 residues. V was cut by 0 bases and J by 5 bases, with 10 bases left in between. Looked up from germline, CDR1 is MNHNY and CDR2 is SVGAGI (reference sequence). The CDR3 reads CASSYSTGDYGYTF. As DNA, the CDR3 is TGTGCCAGCAGTTACTCGACGGGGGATTATGGCTACACCTTC.

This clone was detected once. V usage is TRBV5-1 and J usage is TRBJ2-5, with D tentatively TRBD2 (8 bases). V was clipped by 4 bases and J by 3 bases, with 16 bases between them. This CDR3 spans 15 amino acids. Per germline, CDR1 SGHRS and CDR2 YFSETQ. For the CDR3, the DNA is TGCGCCAGCAGCCCAAGGGGGCGGGGGGAAGAGACCCAGTACTTC. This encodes CASSPRGRGEETQYF.

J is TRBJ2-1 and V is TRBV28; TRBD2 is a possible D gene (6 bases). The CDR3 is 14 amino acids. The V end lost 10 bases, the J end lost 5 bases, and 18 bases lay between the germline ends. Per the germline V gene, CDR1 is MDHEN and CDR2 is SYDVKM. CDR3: CATSVMAGNNEQFF. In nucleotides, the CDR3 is TGTGCCACCTCTGTGATGGCGGGAAACAATGAGCAGTTCTTC.

CDR3 protein: CASSQDFGGVGSYNEQFF. CDR3 coding DNA: TGCGCCAGCAGCCAAGATTTCGGGGGCGTCGGTTCCTACAATGAGCAGTTCTTC. This chain uses TRBV4-1 with TRBJ2-1; possibly TRBD1 or TRBD2 for D (6 bases each). CDR3 size: 18 residues. V lost 0 bases and J 1 base, leaving 16 bases between the germline ends. Germline V CDR1 and CDR2: MGHRA, YSYEKL.

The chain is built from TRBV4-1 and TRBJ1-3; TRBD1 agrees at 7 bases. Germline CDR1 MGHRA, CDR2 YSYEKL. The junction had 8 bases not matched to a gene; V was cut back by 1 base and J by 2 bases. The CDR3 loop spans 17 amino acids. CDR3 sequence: CASSQGGFDRAGNTIYF. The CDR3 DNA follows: TGCGCCAGCAGCCAAGGGGGGTTTGACAGGGCTGGAAACACCATATATTTT.

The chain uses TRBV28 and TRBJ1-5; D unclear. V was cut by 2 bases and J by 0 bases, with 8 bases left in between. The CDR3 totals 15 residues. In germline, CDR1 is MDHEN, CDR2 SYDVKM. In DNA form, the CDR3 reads TGTGCCAGCAGTTTAGGCCATTATAGCAATCAGCCCCAGCATTTT. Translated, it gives CASSLGHYSNQPQHF.

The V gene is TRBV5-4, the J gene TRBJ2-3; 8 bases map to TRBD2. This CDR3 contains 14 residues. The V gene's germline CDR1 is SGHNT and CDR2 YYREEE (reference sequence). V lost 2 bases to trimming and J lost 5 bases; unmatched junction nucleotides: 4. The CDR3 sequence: CASSLAGARDTQYF. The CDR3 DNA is TGTGCCAGCAGCTTAGCGGGGGCAAGAGATACGCAGTATTTT.

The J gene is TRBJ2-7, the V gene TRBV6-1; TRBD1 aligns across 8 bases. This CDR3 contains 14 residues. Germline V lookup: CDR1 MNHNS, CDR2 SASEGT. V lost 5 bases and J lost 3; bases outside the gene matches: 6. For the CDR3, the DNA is TGTGCCAGCAGTCGGACAGGGTTCGACTACGAGCAGTACTTC. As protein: CASSRTGFDYEQYF.

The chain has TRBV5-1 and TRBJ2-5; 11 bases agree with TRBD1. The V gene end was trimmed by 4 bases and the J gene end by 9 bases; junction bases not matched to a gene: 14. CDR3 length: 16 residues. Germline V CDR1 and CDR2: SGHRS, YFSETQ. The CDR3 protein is CASSHEIWTGGFPQYF. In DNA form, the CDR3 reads TGCGCCAGCAGCCACGAAATATGGACAGGGGGCTTCCCCCAGTACTTC.